These 15 T cell receptor beta chains share one sample of origin, sequenced in a study of OX40 agonist ivuxolimab in advanced cancers. Profiled with immunoSEQ multiplex PCR; TCRdb holds only in-frame clones, not every one. The profile shows tens of thousands of clones, 65% to 90% of them singletons. Sequenced here: CD4+ or CD8+ T cells sorted from blood, sampled in a trial of the OX40 agonist ivuxolimab. Receptors originate from an adult with an advanced solid tumor such as melanoma, head and neck, liver or kidney cancer.

This chain links TRBV6-1 with TRBJ1-4; D unclear. CDR3 size: 13 residues. V was pared by 3 bases and J by 8 bases, with 10 bases between. Germline V gives CDR1 MNHNS, CDR2 SASEGT. The CDR3 reads CASSEIRPEKLFF. In nucleotides, the CDR3 is TGTGCCAGCAGTGAGATCCGTCCAGAAAAACTGTTTTTT.

The J gene is TRBJ1-4, the V gene TRBV5-6; 10 nucleotides match TRBD1. The CDR3 runs 14 residues. Germline values: CDR1 SGHDT, CDR2 YYEEEE. Trimming removed 2 bases from V and 8 bases from J; junction bases left unmatched: 3. As DNA, the CDR3 is TGTGCCAGCAGCTTCGGACAGGGGGACGAAAAACTGTTTTTT. Translated: CASSFGQGDEKLFF.

The gene calls are TRBV6-5 and TRBJ1-5; D is uncertain. CDR1 is MNHEY, CDR2 SVGAGI, per germline. This CDR3 is 14 amino acids long. Deletions cut 5 bases from V and 1 base from J, with 9 bases between. CDR3 bases: TGTGCCAGCAGTCCACTCGACAGCAATCAGCCCCAGCATTTT. Encoded protein: CASSPLDSNQPQHF.

The chain recombines TRBV6-6 with TRBJ2-7, with 8 bases matching TRBD2. The CDR3 contains 13 residues. Looked up from germline, CDR1 is MNHNY and CDR2 is SVGAGI (reference sequence). V shed 7 bases and J 3 bases; nucleotides not matched to a gene: 5. The CDR3 DNA reads TGTGCCAGCATCAAGAGCGGGGGCTACGAGCAGTACTTC. Amino acid sequence: CASIKSGGYEQYF.

V and J are TRBV30 and TRBJ1-2, with D perhaps matching TRBD1 (5 bases). The CDR3 is 14 amino acids. Per the germline V gene, CDR1 is GTSNPN and CDR2 is SVGIG (reference sequence). Trimming shortened V by 0 bases and J by 0 bases, and 8 bases separated the two germline ends. The CDR3 spells CAWSVGVSNYGYTF. The CDR3 DNA is TGTGCCTGGAGTGTAGGGGTTTCTAACTATGGCTACACCTTC. The whole variable domain, remainder taken from reference TRBV30 and TRBJ1-2, is SQTIHQWPATLVQPVGSPLSLECTVEGTSNPNLYWYRQAAGRGLQLLFYSVGIGQISSEVPQNLSASRPQDRQFILSSKKLLLSDSGFYLCAWSVGVSNYGYTFGSGTRLTVV.

CDR3: CASSKRDGRNNEQFF. Here the CDR3 DNA reads TGTGCCAGCAGCAAAAGGGACGGAAGAAACAATGAGCAGTTCTTC. J is TRBJ2-1 and V is TRBV7-2; D may correspond to TRBD1 or TRBD2 (5 bases each). V lost 5 bases and J 5 bases, leaving 16 bases between the germline ends. Germline V CDR1 and CDR2: SGHTA, FQGNSA. CDR3 size: 15 residues.

V usage is TRBV11-2 and J usage is TRBJ2-3; D call uncertain. Per the germline V gene, CDR1 is SGHAT and CDR2 is FQNNGV. The CDR3 contains 11 residues. V lost 3 bases, J lost 2 bases, and 0 bases lay in between. In DNA, the CDR3 is TGTGCCAGCAGCTTCACAGATACGCAGTATTTT. Residues: CASSFTDTQYF.

The V call is TRBV9, the J call TRBJ2-1; 8 bases are a match to TRBD2. Germline lookup yields CDR1 SGDLS and CDR2 YYNGEE. The trim removed 4 bases at V and 9 bases at J, leaving 9 bases unmatched. This CDR3 is built from 14 residues. The CDR3 is CASSPTSGGGEQFF. The CDR3 DNA follows: TGTGCCAGCAGCCCCACTAGCGGTGGAGGTGAGCAGTTCTTC. The variable domain in full, completed from reference TRBV9 and TRBJ2-1, reads DSGVTQTPKHLITATGQRVTLRCSPRSGDLSVYWYQQSLDQGLQFLIQYYNGEERAKGNILERFSAQQFPDLHSELNLSSLELGDSALYFCASSPTSGGGEQFFGPGTRLTVL.

The rearrangement links TRBV7-9 to TRBJ1-3; 10 bases line up with TRBD1. Germline assignment: CDR1 SEHNR and CDR2 FQNEAQ (reference sequence). The CDR3 has 17 amino acids. After removal of 5 bases from V and 2 bases from J, the junction contained 9 bases not matched to a gene. The DNA of the CDR3 is TGTGCCAGCAGCCCCCTATCTGGACAGGGGGCTGGAAACACCATATATTTT. Translating it yields CASSPLSGQGAGNTIYF. The full variable domain, with the rest looked up from reference TRBV7-9 and TRBJ1-3, is DTGVSQNPRHKITKRGQNVTFRCDPISEHNRLYWYRQTLGQGPEFLTYFQNEAQLEKSRLLSDRFSAERPKGSFSTLEIQRTEQGDSAMYLCASSPLSGQGAGNTIYFGEGSWLTVV.

The J gene is TRBJ2-2, the V gene TRBV30; 9 bases fit TRBD1. The CDR3 covers 14 residues. After removal of 3 bases from V and 4 bases from J, the junction contained 3 bases not matched to a gene. Germline values: CDR1 GTSNPN, CDR2 SVGIG (reference sequence). CDR3 sequence (DNA): TGTGCCTGGAGGGACAGGGGATTCACCGGGGAGCTGTTTTTT. This codes for CAWRDRGFTGELFF.

The gene calls are TRBV6-1 and TRBJ2-7; D is possibly TRBD1 or TRBD2 (5 bases each). Trimming took off 0 bases at V and 0 bases at J, with 12 bases between the two ends. The CDR3 extends over 16 amino acids. Germline assignment: CDR1 MNHNS and CDR2 SASEGT. The CDR3 reads CASSEAGTVNSYEQYF. CDR3 sequence (DNA): TGTGCCAGCAGTGAAGCCGGGACGGTGAACTCCTACGAGCAGTACTTC.

The chain has TRBV12-5 and TRBJ1-4, with a possible D match to TRBD1 (5 bases). CDR3 length: 13 amino acids. V was trimmed by 5 bases and J by 8 bases, leaving 12 bases between them. Germline V gene data show CDR1 as LGHNT and CDR2 as FRNRAP. The CDR3 loop is CASGRSGGEKLFF. The CDR3 DNA sequence: TGTGCTAGTGGTCGGTCCGGGGGGGAAAAACTGTTTTTT. Drawing the rest from reference TRBV12-5 and TRBJ1-4, the complete variable domain is DARVTQTPRHKVTEMGQEVTMRCQPILGHNTVFWYRQTMMQGLELLAYFRNRAPLDDSGMPKDRFSAEMPDATLATLKIQPSEPRDSAVYFCASGRSGGEKLFFGSGTQLSVL.

This clone was seen just once. The genes are TRBV15 and TRBJ2-7; possible D gene TRBD2, 6 bases. Germline lookup yields CDR1 LNHNV and CDR2 YYDKDF (reference sequence). CDR3 length: 15 residues. Trimming stripped 2 bases from V and 3 bases from J, with 14 bases between. DNA of the CDR3: TGTGCCACCAGCAGAAGGTCTTCGCGGGACTACGAGCAGTACTTC. Amino acid sequence: CATSRRSSRDYEQYF.

The chain joins TRBV7-2 to TRBJ2-1; 11 bases fit TRBD2. The length of the CDR3 is 16 residues. With V trimmed by 9 bases and J by 6 bases, 13 bases remained unmatched. Germline CDR1 SGHTA, CDR2 FQGNSA. The CDR3 loop is CASLGLAAGLANEQFF. DNA for the CDR3: TGTGCCAGTTTGGGACTAGCGGCGGGCCTTGCCAATGAGCAGTTCTTC.

This chain links TRBV18 with TRBJ2-2; D remains ambiguous. V dropped 0 bases and J dropped 1 base, with 9 bases sitting between them. This CDR3 region has 16 residues. The germline gives CDR1 KGHSH, CDR2 LQKENI. The chain's CDR3 is CASSPPSTVNTGELFF. The CDR3 DNA sequence: TGTGCCAGCTCACCACCGTCAACCGTGAACACCGGGGAGCTGTTTTTT.